Below, 18 T cell receptor beta chains from the same sample are listed, as sequenced in a study of identical twins. One entry per CDR3 protein, called by TCRdb with MiXCR from the 5' RACE reads. This sample has 600,000 to 800,000 distinct CDR3 sequences; 20% to 25% occur once, and the top ten carry around 4.4%. This sample was shared with a second study, whose subject was T cells expressing NK-cell markers.

Sample: PBMCs. These receptors came from a woman between 18 and 29 years old in good health.

Only a few counts were recorded for this clonotype. The chain has TRBV4-3 and TRBJ2-1, with TRBD1 matching over 8 bases. Trimming cost V 4 bases and J 7 bases; bases outside gene matches: 18. In germline, CDR1 is LGHNA, CDR2 YSLEER. There are 18 residues in the CDR3. The CDR3 DNA reads as TGCGCCAGCAGCCTAACAGCCGGGACAGGTTATAGGTCGAATGAGCAGTTCTTC. Translated, it gives CASSLTAGTGYRSNEQFF.

J is TRBJ2-7 and V is TRBV5-1, with 8 bases matching TRBD1. V trimming: 4 bases; J trimming: 7 bases; junction bases outside the gene matches: 4. CDR1 is SGHRS and CDR2 is YFSETQ in the germline V gene. This CDR3 comprises 12 residues. CDR3 protein: CASSVYRGEQYF. In DNA form, the CDR3 reads TGCGCCAGCAGCGTATACAGGGGGGAGCAGTACTTC.

This clonotype was recorded many times. V and J are TRBV12-3 or TRBV12-4 and TRBJ2-7, with 7 bases lining up with TRBD2. V was pared by 6 bases and J by 6 bases, with 2 bases of the junction left unmatched. This CDR3 comprises 11 residues. CDR3 region: CASSRTSEQYF. CDR3 nucleotides: TGTGCCAGCAGCCGGACTAGCGAGCAGTACTTC.

This clonotype was recorded many times. The J gene is TRBJ2-1, the V gene TRBV29-1; 12 positions agree with TRBD2. Germline loops: CDR1 SQVTM, CDR2 ANQGSEA. J lost 9 bases, V lost 8 bases, and 8 bases had no gene match. The CDR3 loop spans 13 amino acids. The CDR3 DNA is TGCAGCCTTTCCTGGACTAGCGGGGCTGAGCAGTTCTTC. Amino acids: CSLSWTSGAEQFF.

This clonotype was observed at least ten times. The V call is TRBV29-1, the J call TRBJ2-3; D unresolved. Germline V lookup: CDR1 SQVTM, CDR2 ANQGSEA. V was shortened by 1 base and J by 3 bases, with 17 bases between the two germline ends. This CDR3 has 16 residues. In DNA form, the CDR3 reads TGCAGCGTTGAAGGGTCTCCCCTCAGACCGACAGATACGCAGTATTTT. Translating it yields CSVEGSPLRPTDTQYF.

The CDR3 DNA is TGTGCCAGCAGCTTATCCGGGAGGGAGGAGTTCTTC. It encodes CASSLSGREEFF. This chain connects TRBV7-2 to TRBJ2-1; 8 nucleotides agree with TRBD2. The V gene end was trimmed by 2 bases and the J gene end by 14 bases; junction bases not matched to a gene: 5. Germline V gene data show CDR1 as SGHTA and CDR2 as FQGNSA. CDR3 length equals 12 residues.

This clonotype was recorded a few times. V usage is TRBV20-1 and J usage is TRBJ2-5, with a tentative D call TRBD1 (7 bases). V was pared by 0 bases and J by 4 bases, with 24 bases between. Germline V gives CDR1 DFQATT, CDR2 SNEGSKA (reference sequence). The CDR3 sequence is 18 residues long. The CDR3 DNA follows: TGCAGTGCTAGAGATAGGGAGGCGCGCAGGGGGTTAGTAGAGACCCAGTACTTC. Its protein product is CSARDREARRGLVETQYF.

V and J are TRBV7-2 and TRBJ1-5, with 9 bases matching TRBD1. CDR3 length: 15 residues. Germline V gene sequence: CDR1 SGHTA, CDR2 FQGNSA. With V trimmed by 8 bases and J by 2 bases, 7 bases remained unmatched. The CDR3 protein is CASRAGQGGNQPQHF. The CDR3 nucleotides read TGTGCCAGCCGTGCGGGACAGGGAGGCAATCAGCCCCAGCATTTT.

There are a few counts of this clonotype. The chain couples TRBV20-1 to TRBJ2-5; TRBD2 matches 8 bases. CDR3 size: 14 residues. The V and J ends lost 4 bases and 4 bases, in that order; junction bases with no gene match: 8. Per germline, CDR1 DFQATT and CDR2 SNEGSKA (reference sequence). CDR3 region: CSATGLVGRETQYF. The CDR3 nucleotides read TGCAGTGCTACGGGACTAGTGGGGCGAGAGACCCAGTACTTC.

This clonotype was recorded a few times. V and J are TRBV6-5 and TRBJ2-7; 7 bases line up with TRBD2. Trimming cost V 4 bases and J 3 bases; bases outside gene matches: 15. The CDR3 is 17 residues long. CDR1 is MNHEY and CDR2 is SVGAGI in the germline V gene. CDR3 in amino acids: CASSSLGQRELFYEQYF. The CDR3 region has the DNA TGTGCCAGCAGTTCCCTCGGCCAGCGGGAACTATTCTACGAGCAGTACTTC.

The CDR3 nucleotides read TGTGCCAGCATAAGGTCCAACTATGGCTACACCTTC. Translating gives CASIRSNYGYTF. This chain joins TRBV12-3 or TRBV12-4 and TRBJ1-2; D is unclear. V was trimmed by 7 bases and J by 2 bases, leaving 8 bases between them. The CDR3 is 12 amino acids.

In this sample, this clonotype turned up a few times. V is TRBV2 and J is TRBJ2-3; 7 nucleotides match TRBD2. The germline gives CDR1 SNHLY, CDR2 FYNNEI. This CDR3 spans 15 amino acids. The ends lost 6 bases at V and 2 bases at J; junction bases unmatched: 8. The CDR3 loop reads CASSAGTTLTDTQYF. In nucleotides, the CDR3 is TGTGCCAGCAGCGCCGGGACTACACTCACAGATACGCAGTATTTT.

The rearrangement links TRBV7-2 to TRBJ2-3; a weak D match, TRBD2 (6 bases). This CDR3 contains 15 residues. The germline V gene has CDR1 SGHTA and CDR2 FQGNSA. V gave up 3 bases and J gave up 2 bases, with 12 bases separating them. The CDR3 here is CASSFYGGLTDTQYF. CDR3 in DNA: TGTGCCAGCAGCTTTTACGGGGGTCTCACAGATACGCAGTATTTT.

The V call is TRBV9, the J call TRBJ1-2; no definite D call. V was shortened by 4 bases and J by 0 bases, with 10 bases between the two germline ends. From germline, CDR1 is SGDLS and CDR2 YYNGEE. CDR3 length: 14 residues. Here the CDR3 DNA reads TGTGCCAGCAGCCACGGACGTTCTAACTATGGCTACACCTTC. This sequence encodes CASSHGRSNYGYTF.

In this sample, this clonotype turned up many times. The V gene is TRBV7-2, the J gene TRBJ1-2, with D possibly TRBD1 on 6 matching bases. V lost 10 bases, J lost 7 bases, and 19 bases lay in between. The CDR3 runs to 13 residues. The V gene's germline CDR1 is SGHTA and CDR2 FQGNSA. CDR3 protein: CATGEGGRVGYTF. DNA of the CDR3: TGTGCCACCGGCGAAGGGGGGCGCGTTGGCTACACCTTC.

V usage is TRBV3-1 and J usage is TRBJ2-4; D call uncertain. The germline V gene has CDR1 LGHDT and CDR2 YNNKEL (reference sequence). The CDR3 length is 15 residues. The ends were cut back, 3 bases at V and 7 bases at J, with 16 bases in the middle. The CDR3 loop reads CASSQELGPGNIQYF. In DNA form, the CDR3 reads TGTGCCAGCAGCCAGGAACTCGGGCCGGGTAACATTCAGTACTTC.

J is TRBJ2-7 and V is TRBV15, with D unclear. The CDR3 consists of 12 residues. V gave up 1 base and J gave up 5 bases, with 6 bases separating them. Germline V gene lookup returns CDR1 LNHNV and CDR2 YYDKDF (reference sequence). As DNA, the CDR3 is TGTGCCACCAGCAGAGTTTGGAACGAGCAGTACTTC. It translates to CATSRVWNEQYF.

The rearrangement uses TRBV5-1 and TRBJ2-3; D is unclear. CDR1 is SGHRS, CDR2 YFSETQ, per germline. This CDR3 is built from 14 residues. Trimming stripped 6 bases from V and 4 bases from J, with 15 bases between. The CDR3 loop is CASTSEAQPDTQYF. CDR3 DNA sequence: TGCGCCAGCACCTCCGAGGCCCAGCCAGATACGCAGTATTTT.